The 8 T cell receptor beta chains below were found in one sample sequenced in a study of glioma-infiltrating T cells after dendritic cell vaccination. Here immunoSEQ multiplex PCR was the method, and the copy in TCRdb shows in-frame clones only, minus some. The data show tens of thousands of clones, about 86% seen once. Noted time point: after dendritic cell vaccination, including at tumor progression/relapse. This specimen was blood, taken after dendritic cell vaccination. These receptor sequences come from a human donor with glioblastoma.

The CDR3 bases are TGTGCCAGCAGCTTGGGGCCGGGAGGGTCCTATAATTCACCCCTCCACTTT. It encodes CASSLGPGGSYNSPLHF. The chain links TRBV5-8 to TRBJ1-6, with no clear D. Trimming cost V 0 bases and J 1 base, with 11 bases left between them. CDR1 is SGHTS and CDR2 is YDEGEE in the germline V gene. There are 17 residues in the CDR3.

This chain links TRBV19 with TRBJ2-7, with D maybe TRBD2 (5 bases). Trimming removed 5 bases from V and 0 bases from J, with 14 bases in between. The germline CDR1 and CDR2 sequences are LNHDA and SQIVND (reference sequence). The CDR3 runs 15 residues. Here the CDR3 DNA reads TGTGCCAGTAGTTCTATAGCGAGGAGCTCCTACGAGCAGTACTTC. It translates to CASSSIARSSYEQYF.

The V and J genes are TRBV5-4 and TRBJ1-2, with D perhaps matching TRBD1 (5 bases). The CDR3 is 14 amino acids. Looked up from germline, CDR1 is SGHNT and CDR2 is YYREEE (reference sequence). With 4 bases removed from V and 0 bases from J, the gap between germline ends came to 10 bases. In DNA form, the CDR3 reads TGTGCCAGCAGCCCGCAGGGCGCTAACTATGGCTACACCTTC. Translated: CASSPQGANYGYTF.

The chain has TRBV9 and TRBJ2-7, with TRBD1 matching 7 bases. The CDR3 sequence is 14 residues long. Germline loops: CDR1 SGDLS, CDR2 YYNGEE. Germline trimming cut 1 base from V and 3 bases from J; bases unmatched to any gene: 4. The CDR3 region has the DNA TGTGCCAGCAGCGTAAGGGGGACAGACTACGAGCAGTACTTC. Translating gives CASSVRGTDYEQYF. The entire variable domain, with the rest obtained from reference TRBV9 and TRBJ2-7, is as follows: DSGVTQTPKHLITATGQRVTLRCSPRSGDLSVYWYQQSLDQGLQFLIQYYNGEERAKGNILERFSAQQFPDLHSELNLSSLELGDSALYFCASSVRGTDYEQYFGPGTRLTVT.

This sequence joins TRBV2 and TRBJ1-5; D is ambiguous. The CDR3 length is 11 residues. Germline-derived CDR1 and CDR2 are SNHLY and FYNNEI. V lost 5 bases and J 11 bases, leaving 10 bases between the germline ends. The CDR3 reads CASSSGQAQHF. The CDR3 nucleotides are TGTGCCAGCAGTTCTGGCCAAGCCCAGCATTTT.

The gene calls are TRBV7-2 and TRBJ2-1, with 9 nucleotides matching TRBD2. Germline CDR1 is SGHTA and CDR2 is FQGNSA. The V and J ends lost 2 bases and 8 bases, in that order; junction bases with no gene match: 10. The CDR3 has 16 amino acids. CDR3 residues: CASSLLTSGYSYEQFF. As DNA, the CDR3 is TGTGCCAGCAGCTTATTAACTAGCGGGTATAGCTATGAGCAGTTCTTC.

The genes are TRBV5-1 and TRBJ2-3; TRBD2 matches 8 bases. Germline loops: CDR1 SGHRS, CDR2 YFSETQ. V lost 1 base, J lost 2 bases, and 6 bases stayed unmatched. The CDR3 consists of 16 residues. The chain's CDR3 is CASSLRTGGFTDTQYF. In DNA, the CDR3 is TGCGCCAGCAGCTTGAGGACGGGGGGGTTCACAGATACGCAGTATTTT.

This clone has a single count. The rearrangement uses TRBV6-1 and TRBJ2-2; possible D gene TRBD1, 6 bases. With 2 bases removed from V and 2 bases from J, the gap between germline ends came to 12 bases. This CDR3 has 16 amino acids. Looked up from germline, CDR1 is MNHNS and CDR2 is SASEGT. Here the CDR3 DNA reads TGTGCCAGCAGTGAATATGTGGGACAAAACACCGGGGAGCTGTTTTTT. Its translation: CASSEYVGQNTGELFF.